The 28 T cell receptor beta chains below were found in one sample sequenced in a study of memory CD4+ T cells and cytomegalovirus serostatus. TCRdb's copy holds only in-frame clones and misses some; the assay was immunoSEQ multiplex PCR. The profile covers about 41,000 clones, with 75% to 85% appearing a single time and 0.65% to 0.85% taken by the ten largest. Single viable CD3+CD4+CD8-CD45RO+ cells were sorted as the memory CD4+ T cells. The sample comprised memory CD4+ T cells from blood. The receptors stem from an adult in good health and CMV-seronegative.

The chain has TRBV7-9 and TRBJ1-1; a possible D gene is TRBD1 (5 bases). The CDR3 extends over 15 amino acids. V was trimmed by 1 base and J by 3 bases, leaving 12 bases between them. Germline V gene data show CDR1 as SEHNR and CDR2 as FQNEAQ (reference sequence). The CDR3 DNA reads TGTGCCAGCAGCTTAGAGCAGGGCGGGGACACTGAAGCTTTCTTT. Translating it yields CASSLEQGGDTEAFF.

The rearrangement joins TRBV5-1 to TRBJ1-6; D remains ambiguous. Per germline, CDR1 SGHRS and CDR2 YFSETQ. The CDR3 runs to 14 residues. Trimming took off 0 bases at V and 4 bases at J, with 5 bases between the two ends. This CDR3 reads CASSLDGYNSPLHF. The CDR3 nucleotides read TGCGCCAGCAGCTTGGATGGTTATAATTCACCCCTCCACTTT.

The gene calls are TRBV28 and TRBJ2-7, with TRBD2 matching 10 bases. V lost 6 bases and J lost 4; bases outside the gene matches: 6. The germline CDR1 and CDR2 sequences are MDHEN and SYDVKM. This CDR3 has 14 amino acids. CDR3 amino acids: CASRISGGAYEQYF. Written as DNA, the CDR3 is TGTGCCAGCAGGATCAGCGGGGGGGCTTACGAGCAGTACTTC.

The chain is built from TRBV19 and TRBJ2-7, with D possibly being TRBD2 (5 bases). This CDR3 region has 14 residues. CDR1 LNHDA and CDR2 SQIVND come from the germline V gene (reference sequence). V lost 5 bases, J lost 2 bases, and 13 bases lay in between. The CDR3 spells CASSSGVPPYEQYF. Written as DNA, the CDR3 is TGTGCCAGTAGTTCCGGGGTCCCACCCTACGAGCAGTACTTC.

This chain links TRBV19 with TRBJ1-2, with TRBD1 matching over 7 bases. CDR1 LNHDA and CDR2 SQIVND come from the germline V gene (reference sequence). The CDR3 is made up of 14 amino acids. With V trimmed by 5 bases and J by 8 bases, 11 bases remained unmatched. This CDR3 is CASSSTGTVSGYTF. The CDR3 region has the DNA TGTGCCAGTAGTTCAACCGGGACAGTGAGCGGCTACACCTTC.

This clone was counted a few times. The chain employs TRBV4-1 and TRBJ1-1, with D perhaps TRBD1 (5 bases). V was trimmed by 2 bases and J by 6 bases, leaving 13 bases between them. Germline values: CDR1 MGHRA, CDR2 YSYEKL. The CDR3 consists of 14 residues. CDR3 sequence: CASSQRGVMAEAFF. CDR3 nucleotide sequence: TGCGCCAGCAGCCAACGAGGGGTAATGGCTGAAGCTTTCTTT.

This chain connects TRBV12-5 to TRBJ1-6; no clear D gene. Germline CDR1 LGHNT, CDR2 FRNRAP. The CDR3 sequence is 14 residues long. V was trimmed by 6 bases and J by 12 bases, leaving 18 bases between them. The CDR3 loop is CASGTEEGGVPLHF. The CDR3 nucleotides are TGTGCTAGTGGGACGGAAGAGGGCGGGGTACCCCTCCACTTT.

The V and J genes are TRBV4-2 and TRBJ2-2; maybe TRBD2 (6 bases). Between the trimmed V and J ends, which lost 0 bases and 4 bases, there was a span of 9 bases. The CDR3 totals 15 residues. In germline, CDR1 is LGHNA, CDR2 YNFKEQ. The CDR3 sequence is CASSQDRRGTGELFF. In nucleotides, the CDR3 is TGTGCCAGCAGCCAAGATAGGCGGGGCACCGGGGAGCTGTTTTTT.

The V call is TRBV7-9, the J call TRBJ1-4, with 7 bases aligning to TRBD1. The germline gives CDR1 SEHNR, CDR2 FQNEAQ (reference sequence). The CDR3 sequence is 16 residues long. The trim removed 6 bases at V and 8 bases at J, leaving 15 bases unmatched. The CDR3, as DNA: TGTGCCAGCAGATCATACCAAGGGGGCAAGGGGGAAAAACTGTTTTTT. It encodes CASRSYQGGKGEKLFF.

The CDR3 nucleotides read TGTGCCAGCATCCGGGGGCGCCAAGAGACCCAGTACTTC. It is translated as CASIRGRQETQYF. The chain carries TRBV2 and TRBJ2-5, with D perhaps given as TRBD1 or TRBD2 (6 bases each). V lost 7 bases and J lost 1, with 10 bases in between. The CDR3 has 13 amino acids. The germline CDR1 and CDR2 sequences are SNHLY and FYNNEI.

The CDR3 region has the DNA TGTGCCAGCAGCTTGTGGCTAGCGGGGGGCCGGGGCACAGATACGCAGTATTTT. Residues: CASSLWLAGGRGTDTQYF. The V call is TRBV5-8, the J call TRBJ2-3; 11 bases fit TRBD2. CDR1 is SGHTS and CDR2 is YDEGEE in the germline V gene. The ends lost 1 base at V and 1 base at J; junction bases unmatched: 8. The CDR3 length is 18 residues.

The chain is built from TRBV28 and TRBJ2-1; 8 nucleotides agree with TRBD2. Per germline, CDR1 MDHEN and CDR2 SYDVKM. There are 15 residues in the CDR3. V was pared by 2 bases and J by 0 bases, with 0 bases of the junction left unmatched. The chain's CDR3 is CASSLGTSSYNEQFF. CDR3 DNA sequence: TGTGCCAGCAGTTTAGGGACTAGCTCCTACAATGAGCAGTTCTTC. Using reference TRBV28 and TRBJ2-1 for the parts outside the CDR3, the full variable domain is DVKVTQSSRYLVKRTGEKVFLECVQDMDHENMFWYRQDPGLGLRLIYFSYDVKMKEKGDIPEGYSVSREKKERFSLILESASTNQTSMYLCASSLGTSSYNEQFFGPGTRLTVL.

The chain recombines TRBV10-3 with TRBJ2-2; TRBD1 is a possible D gene (5 bases). Germline CDR1 is ENHRY and CDR2 is SYGVKD. The CDR3 runs to 16 residues. V lost 4 bases, J lost 7 bases, and 19 bases lay in between. Here the CDR3 reads CAISAQRGGGNGELFF. The CDR3 coding sequence is TGTGCCATCAGTGCCCAAAGGGGCGGCGGAAACGGGGAGCTGTTTTTT.

This sequence joins TRBV2 and TRBJ2-1; no definite D call. CDR3 size: 10 residues. Germline V gene sequence: CDR1 SNHLY, CDR2 FYNNEI. V lost 4 bases and J 8 bases, leaving 3 bases between the germline ends. The CDR3 spells CASSAYEQFF. The CDR3 nucleotides read TGTGCCAGCAGTGCCTATGAGCAGTTCTTC.

The rearrangement joins TRBV19 to TRBJ1-2, with D possibly TRBD1 on 5 matching bases. Deletions cut 5 bases from V and 3 bases from J, with 10 bases between. This CDR3 spans 13 amino acids. Germline V gene lookup returns CDR1 LNHDA and CDR2 SQIVND (reference sequence). CDR3 loop: CASSSTEDYGYTF. Here the CDR3 DNA reads TGTGCCAGTAGTTCGACAGAGGACTATGGCTACACCTTC.

The chain has TRBV7-3 and TRBJ2-6; D is possibly TRBD1 (5 bases). Trimming removed 0 bases at V and 2 bases at J, with 8 bases between. Per the germline V gene, CDR1 is SGHTA and CDR2 is FQGTGA. The CDR3 spans 16 residues. The CDR3 reads CASSLTPGTGANVLTF. DNA of the CDR3: TGTGCCAGCAGCTTAACGCCAGGGACTGGGGCCAACGTCCTGACTTTC. Using reference TRBV7-3 and TRBJ2-6 for the parts outside the CDR3, the full variable domain is GAGVSQTPSNKVTEKGKYVELRCDPISGHTALYWYRQSLGQGPEFLIYFQGTGAADDSGLPNDRFFAVRPEGSVSTLKIQRTERGDSAVYLCASSLTPGTGANVLTFGAGSRLTVL.

This chain connects TRBV18 to TRBJ1-1; maybe TRBD1 (5 bases). Germline V gene data show CDR1 as KGHSH and CDR2 as LQKENI. The CDR3 runs to 16 residues. The V end was cut by 0 bases, the J end by 3 bases, with 14 bases between. CDR3 loop: CASSPPRRGGDTEAFF. For the CDR3, the DNA is TGTGCCAGCTCACCACCAAGGAGGGGCGGGGACACTGAAGCTTTCTTT. The full variable domain, completed using reference TRBV18 and TRBJ1-1, is NAGVMQNPRHLVRRRGQEARLRCSPMKGHSHVYWYRQLPEEGLKFMVYLQKENIIDESGMPKERFSAEFPKEGPSILRIQQVVRGDSAAYFCASSPPRRGGDTEAFFGQGTRLTVV.

This chain connects TRBV4-1 to TRBJ1-1; D gene ambiguous. The CDR3 totals 15 residues. Trimming stripped 1 base from V and 0 bases from J, with 9 bases between. From germline, CDR1 is MGHRA and CDR2 YSYEKL. The CDR3 sequence is CASSQASRMNTEAFF. The CDR3 DNA reads as TGCGCCAGCAGCCAAGCGTCCAGGATGAACACTGAAGCTTTCTTT.

This chain links TRBV7-2 with TRBJ1-5; D might be TRBD1 (5 bases). The CDR3 sequence is 16 residues long. V shed 2 bases and J shed 3 bases, with 14 bases lying between them. CDR1 and CDR2 (germline): SGHTA, FQGNSA. The CDR3 reads CASSLLGREANQPQHF. The CDR3 DNA sequence: TGTGCCAGCAGCTTACTAGGCAGGGAAGCCAATCAGCCCCAGCATTTT.

This clone was seen once. The chain uses TRBV4-1 and TRBJ2-4; TRBD2 is a possible D gene (6 bases). Germline values: CDR1 MGHRA, CDR2 YSYEKL. The V end lost 5 bases, the J end lost 5 bases, and 10 bases lay between the germline ends. CDR3 size: 13 residues. The CDR3 DNA reads TGCGCCAGCAGCAGCGCGGGGCAAAACATTCAGTACTTC. Translated, it gives CASSSAGQNIQYF.

The V and J genes are TRBV2 and TRBJ2-7; D call uncertain. Germline CDR1 and CDR2: SNHLY and FYNNEI. There are 13 residues in the CDR3. Trimming removed 6 bases at V and 1 base at J, with 10 bases between. CDR3 region: CASRRDGSYEQYF. CDR3 nucleotide sequence: TGTGCCAGCAGGCGCGACGGTTCCTACGAGCAGTACTTC.

V is TRBV7-9 and J is TRBJ1-1, with D unresolved. Germline CDR1 SEHNR, CDR2 FQNEAQ (reference sequence). The CDR3 covers 13 residues. The V end lost 0 bases, the J end lost 6 bases, and 8 bases lay between the germline ends. The CDR3 is CASSLASGAEAFF. In nucleotides, the CDR3 is TGTGCCAGCAGCTTAGCATCGGGAGCTGAAGCTTTCTTT.

This rearrangement joins TRBV5-6 to TRBJ1-2; D is uncertain. The germline V and J ends were trimmed by 0 bases and 4 bases, with 13 bases remaining between them. The CDR3 is 15 residues long. Germline V gene lookup returns CDR1 SGHDT and CDR2 YYEEEE. The CDR3 DNA is TGTGCCAGCAGCTTGGGAAGGAGTGCGAGCTATGGCTACACCTTC. This sequence encodes CASSLGRSASYGYTF.

Turning to this clone: A junction end diverges from the germline sequence, so it may reflect a read error. This CDR3 is also generated by other DNA sequences in the sample. The chain links TRBV18 to TRBJ2-7; TRBD2 is a possible D gene (6 bases). Germline-derived CDR1 and CDR2 are KGHSH and LQKENI. The CDR3 length is 15 residues. This CDR3 reads CASSPEGLAIYEQYF. Written as DNA, the CDR3 is TGCGCCAGCTCACCAGAGGGACTCGCCATCTACGAGCAGTACTTC.

Only one count was recorded for this clone. The chain is built from TRBV9 and TRBJ1-2; D is perhaps TRBD1 (6 bases). V lost 4 bases and J lost 6, with 16 bases in between. Germline V gene data show CDR1 as SGDLS and CDR2 as YYNGEE. The CDR3 runs to 14 residues. The CDR3 region has the DNA TGTGCCAGCAGCCGACAGGCCGGCTTAGATGGCTACACCTTC. As protein: CASSRQAGLDGYTF.

The rearrangement joins TRBV6-1 to TRBJ2-7, with D perhaps matching TRBD1 or TRBD2 (5 bases each). Germline V gene lookup returns CDR1 MNHNS and CDR2 SASEGT. The CDR3 sequence is 15 residues long. V was clipped by 8 bases and J by 2 bases, with 19 bases between them. The CDR3 protein is CASAMDRGRAYEQYF. The CDR3 DNA sequence: TGTGCCAGCGCGATGGACCGGGGCCGCGCCTACGAGCAGTACTTC.

The V call is TRBV6-5, the J call TRBJ2-3; D possibly corresponds to TRBD1 (6 bases). Trimming stripped 6 bases from V and 6 bases from J, with 10 bases between. Germline V gives CDR1 MNHEY, CDR2 SVGAGI. This CDR3 has 12 amino acids. CDR3 in amino acids: CASRSRGDTQYF. The DNA for the CDR3 is TGTGCCAGCAGGTCAAGGGGGGATACGCAGTATTTT.

This clone was seen a few times. The V gene is TRBV10-3, the J gene TRBJ1-2, with a tentative D call TRBD1 (5 bases). From germline, CDR1 is ENHRY and CDR2 SYGVKD. There are 15 residues in the CDR3. The V end was cut by 10 bases, the J end by 0 bases, with 18 bases between. The CDR3 sequence is CATESGKGSNYGYTF. DNA of the CDR3: TGTGCCACCGAATCAGGGAAAGGATCTAACTATGGCTACACCTTC.